Following are 30 T cell receptor beta chains from one sample sequenced in a study of T-cell reconstitution after alpha-beta-depleted transplantation in children. A TCRbeta library incorporating unique molecular identifiers was prepared. TCRdb reprocessed the PCR reads via MiXCR and lists one record per CDR3 protein. This table holds around 300,000 distinct CDR3 sequences, 20% to 30% found once. Material: PBMCs, mostly from graft donor cells, obtained 180 days after TCRalphabeta/CD19-depleted stem cell transplant. These TCRs come from a male patient aged 10 to 17 who had a stem cell transplant for acute lymphoblastic leukemia, so the T cells may come from the graft donor.

The chain is built from TRBV21-1 and TRBJ2-3; the D call TRBD2 from the table was never checked on the DNA. TRBV21-1 is classified as a pseudogene. This CDR3 has 16 amino acids. CDR3 sequence: CASLFGLAGVTDTQYF. DNA for the CDR3: TGTGCCAGCCTTTTCGGACTAGCGGGAGTGACAGATACGCAGTATTTT.

This clonotype has a handful of counts. The chain recombines TRBV5-4 with TRBJ1-2; D remains unclear. Germline V gives CDR1 SGHNT, CDR2 YYREEE (reference sequence). The CDR3 runs to 19 residues. Trimming removed 1 base from V and 6 bases from J, with 28 bases in between. CDR3 nucleotides: TGTGCCAGCAGCTTGTCGGTTCGCTACAGCGGGTCCCGGGTACATGGCTACACCTTC. Amino acids: CASSLSVRYSGSRVHGYTF.

This chain links TRBV9 with TRBJ2-5; weak D call: TRBD1 (6 bases). Germline CDR1 and CDR2: SGDLS and YYNGEE. This CDR3 has 15 residues. V lost 3 bases to trimming and J lost 7 bases, with 19 bases between them. As DNA, the CDR3 is TGTGCCAGCAGCGACAGGGCTGGGCGATCGGGGACCCAGTACTTC. Translated, it gives CASSDRAGRSGTQYF.

This clonotype showed up just a few times. The chain joins TRBV29-1 to TRBJ2-4; tentative D call: TRBD2 (7 bases). The germline V and J ends were trimmed by 5 bases and 1 base, with 15 bases remaining between them. Germline V lookup: CDR1 SQVTM, CDR2 ANQGSEA. The CDR3 length is 15 residues. The CDR3 nucleotides read TGCAGCGTTAACAGGGAGGGGACGGCCAAAAACATTCAGTACTTC. Its translation is CSVNREGTAKNIQYF.

The rearrangement uses TRBV29-1 and TRBJ2-7; 7 bases are a match to TRBD1. Germline V gene sequence: CDR1 SQVTM, CDR2 ANQGSEA. The junction had 12 bases not matched to a gene; V was cut back by 1 base and J by 3 bases. The CDR3 length is 16 residues. The DNA for the CDR3 is TGCAGCGTTGAAGGGCTTGTACAGGGGACCTACTACGAGCAGTACTTC. Translation: CSVEGLVQGTYYEQYF.

The CDR3 DNA is TGTGCCAGCAGCCAAGGGGCATCACCCCTCCACTTT. Protein: CASSQGASPLHF. V usage is TRBV3-1 and J usage is TRBJ1-6; D is undetermined. V lost 1 base, J lost 10 bases, and 5 bases lay in between. Germline CDR1 reads LGHDT; CDR2 reads YNNKEL (reference sequence). The CDR3 loop spans 12 amino acids.

This clonotype has more than one count but fewer than ten. The chain carries TRBV7-6 and TRBJ2-7, with D possibly TRBD2 on 6 matching bases. This CDR3 is 14 amino acids long. Deletions cut 1 base from V and 3 bases from J, with 10 bases between. From germline, CDR1 is SGHVS and CDR2 FNYEAQ. CDR3 DNA: TGTGCCAGCAGCTTAGAGGGGACTCACTACGAGCAGTACTTC. Residues: CASSLEGTHYEQYF.

The rearrangement uses TRBV5-1 and TRBJ2-7; 8 nucleotides match TRBD1. From germline, CDR1 is SGHRS and CDR2 YFSETQ. The CDR3 loop spans 14 amino acids. Trimming cost V 0 bases and J 6 bases; bases outside gene matches: 5. The CDR3 DNA is TGCGCCAGCAGCTTGGAGGACAGGGTGTTCGAGCAGTACTTC. Translating gives CASSLEDRVFEQYF. The whole variable domain, remainder taken from reference TRBV5-1 and TRBJ2-7, is KAGVTQTPRYLIKTRGQQVTLSCSPISGHRSVSWYQQTPGQGLQFLFEYFSETQRNKGNFPGRFSGRQFSNSRSEMNVSTLELGDSALYLCASSLEDRVFEQYFGPGTRLTVT.

This clonotype was observed a handful of times. The CDR3 DNA follows: TGCGCCAGCAGCTACCCCGAAGGTGTGAATTCACCCCTCCACTTT. As protein: CASSYPEGVNSPLHF. J is TRBJ1-6 and V is TRBV5-1; D not resolved. The V and J ends lost 3 bases and 7 bases respectively, with 14 bases between them. The CDR3 has 15 residues. The germline CDR1 and CDR2 sequences are SGHRS and YFSETQ. The variable domain in full, completed from reference TRBV5-1 and TRBJ1-6, reads KAGVTQTPRYLIKTRGQQVTLSCSPISGHRSVSWYQQTPGQGLQFLFEYFSETQRNKGNFPGRFSGRQFSNSRSEMNVSTLELGDSALYLCASSYPEGVNSPLHFGNGTRLTVT.

The chain is built from TRBV5-1 and TRBJ2-7; 8 bases map to TRBD2. Trimming at V came to 1 base and at J to 2 bases, leaving 8 bases not matched to a gene. This CDR3 comprises 16 residues. Germline V gene lookup returns CDR1 SGHRS and CDR2 YFSETQ. Written as DNA, the CDR3 is TGCGCCAGCAGCTTGAATATAGTAGCGGGAACCTACGAGCAGTACTTC. Residues: CASSLNIVAGTYEQYF.

This chain links TRBV11-1 with TRBJ2-7, with 9 bases matching TRBD1. The CDR3 has 13 amino acids. With V trimmed by 5 bases and J by 6 bases, 5 bases remained unmatched. From germline, CDR1 is SGHAT and CDR2 FQDESV (reference sequence). DNA for the CDR3: TGTGCCAGCAGCCTTACAGGGGGCTTCGAGCAGTACTTC. Translated: CASSLTGGFEQYF.

The chain is built from TRBV5-1 and TRBJ2-2; D might be TRBD1 or TRBD2, each matching 5 bases. The CDR3 runs to 13 residues. Germline loops: CDR1 SGHRS, CDR2 YFSETQ. V lost 2 bases and J lost 7, with 9 bases in between. The CDR3 here is CASSFGGGGELFF. The CDR3 DNA reads as TGCGCCAGCAGCTTTGGTGGGGGCGGGGAGCTGTTTTTT.

The CDR3 is CASSDQWAEQFF. The CDR3 bases are TGTGCCAGCAGTGACCAATGGGCTGAGCAGTTCTTC. The chain combines TRBV27 with TRBJ2-1; D not resolved. The CDR3 loop spans 12 amino acids. Germline V gene sequence: CDR1 MNHEY, CDR2 SMNVEV (reference sequence). Trimming cost V 5 bases and J 9 bases, with 11 bases left between them.

The chain is built from TRBV20-1 and TRBJ2-7; TRBD2 aligns across 13 bases. V lost 5 bases and J lost 3; bases outside the gene matches: 4. Germline loops: CDR1 DFQATT, CDR2 SNEGSKA (reference sequence). The CDR3 is 14 amino acids. The CDR3 region has the DNA TGCAGTGCTCCGGGACTAGCGGGGAACTACGAGCAGTACTTC. Translated, it gives CSAPGLAGNYEQYF.

In its sample, this clonotype was seen a few times. The V gene is TRBV5-1, the J gene TRBJ1-2; maybe TRBD1 (6 bases). Germline loops: CDR1 SGHRS, CDR2 YFSETQ. The CDR3 spans 12 residues. Trimming pared 7 bases from V and 7 bases from J, leaving 14 bases between. CDR3 sequence: CASGTYRLGYTF. In DNA, the CDR3 is TGCGCCAGCGGGACATATCGCCTTGGCTACACCTTC.

The rearrangement uses TRBV2 and TRBJ2-7, with TRBD2 matching over 12 bases. Germline V lookup: CDR1 SNHLY, CDR2 FYNNEI. The CDR3 extends over 15 amino acids. CDR3 residues: CTIWVGTSGSYEQYF. As DNA, the CDR3 is TGTACCATCTGGGTAGGGACTAGCGGGTCCTACGAGCAGTACTTC.

The J gene is TRBJ2-7, the V gene TRBV4-1, with 9 bases that match TRBD1. The CDR3 totals 15 residues. Unmatched junction bases numbered 6, after V lost 4 bases and J lost 2 bases. Germline V gene sequence: CDR1 MGHRA, CDR2 YSYEKL. CDR3 protein: CASSRGTGIAYEQYF. In nucleotides, the CDR3 is TGCGCCAGCAGCCGAGGGACAGGGATTGCCTACGAGCAGTACTTC.

This clonotype appeared many times. The rearrangement uses TRBV29-1 and TRBJ2-7; D perhaps matches TRBD2 (5 bases). V shed 2 bases and J shed 4 bases, with 6 bases lying between them. The germline V gene encodes CDR1 SQVTM and CDR2 ANQGSEA. The CDR3 loop spans 11 amino acids. The CDR3 protein is CSVERGYEQYF. The CDR3 DNA is TGCAGCGTTGAAAGAGGGTACGAGCAGTACTTC.

This clonotype was counted a few times. The J gene is TRBJ1-4, the V gene TRBV7-9; unclear D gene. The V gene's germline CDR1 is SEHNR and CDR2 FQNEAQ (reference sequence). The V gene lost 3 bases and the J gene lost 6 bases, with 8 bases spanning the gap. The CDR3 extends over 13 amino acids. The CDR3 DNA is TGTGCCAGCAGCTTTTGGACGGATGAAAAACTGTTTTTT. Translation: CASSFWTDEKLFF. The full variable domain, with the rest looked up from reference TRBV7-9 and TRBJ1-4, is DTGVSQNPRHKITKRGQNVTFRCDPISEHNRLYWYRQTLGQGPEFLTYFQNEAQLEKSRLLSDRFSAERPKGSFSTLEIQRTEQGDSAMYLCASSFWTDEKLFFGSGTQLSVL.

J is TRBJ1-5 and V is TRBV20-1; D unresolved. From germline, CDR1 is DFQATT and CDR2 SNEGSKA (reference sequence). V lost 5 bases and J lost 0, with 14 bases in between. The CDR3 runs 15 residues. Here the CDR3 DNA reads TGCAGTGCTGTACCTTTCAGCAATAGCAATCAGCCCCAGCATTTT. As protein: CSAVPFSNSNQPQHF.

The rearrangement uses TRBV20-1 and TRBJ1-5, with TRBD1 identical over 7 bases. Looked up from germline, CDR1 is DFQATT and CDR2 is SNEGSKA (reference sequence). The CDR3 length is 14 residues. Losses at the gene ends were 0 bases for V and 5 bases for J; bases not matched to a gene: 4. The CDR3 loop is CSARDYRGYQPQHF. For the CDR3, the DNA is TGCAGTGCTAGAGATTACAGGGGATATCAGCCCCAGCATTTT.

The rearrangement links TRBV28 to TRBJ2-7; 9 bases fit TRBD1. Trimming removed 4 bases from V and 3 bases from J; junction bases left unmatched: 13. Germline CDR1 and CDR2: MDHEN and SYDVKM. CDR3 length: 17 amino acids. CDR3 sequence: CASSSIQQGARYYEQYF. CDR3 in DNA: TGTGCCAGCAGTTCCATTCAACAGGGGGCGCGTTACTACGAGCAGTACTTC.

V is TRBV20-1 and J is TRBJ2-7, with D possibly being TRBD1 (6 bases). The CDR3 runs to 17 residues. With 3 bases removed from V and 5 bases from J, the gap between germline ends came to 26 bases. Looked up from germline, CDR1 is DFQATT and CDR2 is SNEGSKA (reference sequence). The CDR3 nucleotides are TGCAGTGCTAGGGGGCCCGCTTTAACAACAGGGCGGCACGAGCAGTACTTC. It yields the protein CSARGPALTTGRHEQYF.

This clonotype was found a few times. This sequence joins TRBV5-1 and TRBJ1-1, with D hard to call. Trimming left V 2 bases short and J 1 base short, with 9 bases between. Germline V lookup: CDR1 SGHRS, CDR2 YFSETQ. This CDR3 is built from 14 residues. The CDR3 region is CASSFGPTNTEAFF. In DNA form, the CDR3 reads TGCGCCAGCAGCTTTGGGCCTACGAACACTGAAGCTTTCTTT.

The V call is TRBV7-9, the J call TRBJ1-2, with 7 bases aligning to TRBD1. Germline V lookup: CDR1 SEHNR, CDR2 FQNEAQ (reference sequence). The CDR3 extends over 13 amino acids. Trimming at V came to 5 bases and at J to 6 bases, leaving 6 bases not matched to a gene. CDR3 sequence: CASSASTGHGYTF. The CDR3 region has the DNA TGTGCCAGCAGCGCCTCGACAGGGCATGGCTACACCTTC.

The chain uses TRBV12-3 or TRBV12-4 and TRBJ2-5; D ambiguous. The CDR3 is 13 residues long. Trimming removed 3 bases from V and 5 bases from J, with 10 bases in between. CDR3 amino acids: CASSFFPRETQYF. CDR3 nucleotide sequence: TGTGCCAGCAGTTTCTTCCCGCGGGAGACCCAGTACTTC.

V is TRBV12-3 or TRBV12-4 and J is TRBJ2-7, with 15 bases aligning to TRBD2. The CDR3 runs 15 residues. V lost 6 bases, J lost 6 bases, and 6 bases stayed unmatched. The CDR3, as DNA: TGTGCCAGCAGCTTCGGACTAGCGGGAGGGTCCGAGCAGTACTTC. Amino acid sequence: CASSFGLAGGSEQYF.

This clonotype was detected a few times. Here the CDR3 DNA reads TGTGCCAGTAGTTACGGTAGCCCCTACGAGCAGTACTTC. This gives the protein CASSYGSPYEQYF. The gene calls are TRBV19 and TRBJ2-7; D ambiguous. This CDR3 spans 13 amino acids. V was shortened by 5 bases and J by 2 bases, with 10 bases between the two germline ends. Germline V gene sequence: CDR1 LNHDA, CDR2 SQIVND (reference sequence).

The chain recombines TRBV18 with TRBJ2-1, with D perhaps being TRBD1 or TRBD2 (6 bases each). Trimming pared 3 bases from V and 12 bases from J, leaving 21 bases between. CDR3 length: 15 amino acids. Per germline, CDR1 KGHSH and CDR2 LQKENI. In nucleotides, the CDR3 is TGTGCCAGCTCACCGGACAGCGGGTCAGGACGGCGGCAGTTCTTC. Its translation is CASSPDSGSGRRQFF.

Relative to its sample, this clonotype is medium-sized. The chain joins TRBV5-1 to TRBJ2-7; TRBD1 agrees at 7 bases. In germline, CDR1 is SGHRS, CDR2 YFSETQ. The CDR3 has 16 amino acids. V lost 0 bases to trimming and J lost 0 bases; unmatched junction nucleotides: 6. Written as DNA, the CDR3 is TGCGCCAGCAGCTTGGGTCACCGGGACAGCTCCTACGAGCAGTACTTC. Its protein product is CASSLGHRDSSYEQYF.